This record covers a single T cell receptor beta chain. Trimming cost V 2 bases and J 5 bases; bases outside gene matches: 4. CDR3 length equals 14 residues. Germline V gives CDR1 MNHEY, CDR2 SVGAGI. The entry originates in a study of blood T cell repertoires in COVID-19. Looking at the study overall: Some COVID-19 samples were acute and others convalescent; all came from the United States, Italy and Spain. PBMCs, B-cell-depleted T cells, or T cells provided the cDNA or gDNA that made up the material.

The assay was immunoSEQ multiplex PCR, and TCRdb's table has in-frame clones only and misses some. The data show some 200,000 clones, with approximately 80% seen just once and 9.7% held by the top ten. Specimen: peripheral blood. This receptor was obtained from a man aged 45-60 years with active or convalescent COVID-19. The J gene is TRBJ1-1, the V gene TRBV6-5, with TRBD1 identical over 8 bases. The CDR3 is CASSYGQGRTEAFF. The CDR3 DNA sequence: TGTGCCAGCAGTTACGGACAGGGCCGGACTGAAGCTTTCTTT.